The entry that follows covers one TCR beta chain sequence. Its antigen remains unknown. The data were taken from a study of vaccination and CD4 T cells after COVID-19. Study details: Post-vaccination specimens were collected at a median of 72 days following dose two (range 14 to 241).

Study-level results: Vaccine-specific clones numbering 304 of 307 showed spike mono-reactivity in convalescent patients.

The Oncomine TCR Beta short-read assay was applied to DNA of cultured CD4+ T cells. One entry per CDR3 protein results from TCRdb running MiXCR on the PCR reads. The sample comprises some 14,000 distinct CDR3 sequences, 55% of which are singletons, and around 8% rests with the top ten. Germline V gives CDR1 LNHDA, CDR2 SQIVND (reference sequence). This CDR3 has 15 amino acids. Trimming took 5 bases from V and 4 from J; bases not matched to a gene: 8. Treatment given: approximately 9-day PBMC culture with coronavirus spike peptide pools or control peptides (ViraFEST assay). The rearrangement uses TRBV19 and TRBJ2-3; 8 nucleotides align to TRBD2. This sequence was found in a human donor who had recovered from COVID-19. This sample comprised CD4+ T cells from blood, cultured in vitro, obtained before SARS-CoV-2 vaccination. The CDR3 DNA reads TGTGCCAGTAGTTTAGGACTAGCTAAAGCAGATACGCAGTATTTT. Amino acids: CASSLGLAKADTQYF.